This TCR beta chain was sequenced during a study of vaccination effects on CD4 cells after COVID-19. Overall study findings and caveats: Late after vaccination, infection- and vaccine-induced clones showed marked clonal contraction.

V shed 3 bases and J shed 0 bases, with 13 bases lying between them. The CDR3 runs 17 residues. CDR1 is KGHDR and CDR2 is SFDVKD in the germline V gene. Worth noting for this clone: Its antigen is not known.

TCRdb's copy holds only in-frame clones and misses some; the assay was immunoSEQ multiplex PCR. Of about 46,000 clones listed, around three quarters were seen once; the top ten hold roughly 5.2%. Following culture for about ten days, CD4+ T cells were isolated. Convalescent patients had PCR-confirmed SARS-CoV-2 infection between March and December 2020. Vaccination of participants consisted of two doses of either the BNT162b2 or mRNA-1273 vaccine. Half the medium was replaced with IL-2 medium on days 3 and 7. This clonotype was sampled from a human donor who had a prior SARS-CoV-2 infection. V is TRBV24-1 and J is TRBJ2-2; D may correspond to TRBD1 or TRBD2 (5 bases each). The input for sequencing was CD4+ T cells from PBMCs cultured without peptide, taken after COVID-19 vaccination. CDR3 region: CATSDPSGTANTGELFF. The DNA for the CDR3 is TGTGCCACCAGTGATCCTTCTGGGACCGCGAACACCGGGGAGCTGTTTTTT.